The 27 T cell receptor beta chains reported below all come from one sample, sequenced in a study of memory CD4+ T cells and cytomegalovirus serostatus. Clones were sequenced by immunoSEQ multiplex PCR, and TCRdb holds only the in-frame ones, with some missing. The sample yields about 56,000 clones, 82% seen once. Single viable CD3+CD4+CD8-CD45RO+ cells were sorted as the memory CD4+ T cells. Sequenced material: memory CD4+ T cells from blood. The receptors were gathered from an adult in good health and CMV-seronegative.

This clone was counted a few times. CDR3 sequence reads: CAWSTGLGRQETQYF. The DNA of the CDR3 is TGTGCCTGGAGTACCGGACTAGGCCGTCAAGAGACCCAGTACTTC. The chain employs TRBV30 and TRBJ2-5, with 7 bases aligning to TRBD2. The CDR3 spans 15 residues. After removal of 2 bases from V and 2 bases from J, the junction contained 8 bases not matched to a gene. From germline, CDR1 is GTSNPN and CDR2 SVGIG (reference sequence).

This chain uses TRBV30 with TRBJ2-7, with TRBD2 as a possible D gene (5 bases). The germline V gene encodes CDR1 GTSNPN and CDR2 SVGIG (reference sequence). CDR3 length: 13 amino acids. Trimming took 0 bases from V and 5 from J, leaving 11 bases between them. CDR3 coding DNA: TGTGCCTGGAGTGTATCCCCCGGGGACGAGCAGTACTTC. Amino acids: CAWSVSPGDEQYF.

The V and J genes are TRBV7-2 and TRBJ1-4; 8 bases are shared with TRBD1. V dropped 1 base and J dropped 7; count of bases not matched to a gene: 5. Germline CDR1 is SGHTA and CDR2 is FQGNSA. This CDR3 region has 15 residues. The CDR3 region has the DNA TGTGCCAGCAGCTTAGGGACAGGGAGTGGTGAAAAACTGTTTTTT. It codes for CASSLGTGSGEKLFF.

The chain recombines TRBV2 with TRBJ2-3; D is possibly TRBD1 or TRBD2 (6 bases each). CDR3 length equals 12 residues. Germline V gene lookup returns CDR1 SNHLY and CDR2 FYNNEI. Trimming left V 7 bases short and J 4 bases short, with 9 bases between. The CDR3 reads CASKRGADTQYF. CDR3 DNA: TGTGCCAGCAAGAGGGGGGCAGATACGCAGTATTTT.

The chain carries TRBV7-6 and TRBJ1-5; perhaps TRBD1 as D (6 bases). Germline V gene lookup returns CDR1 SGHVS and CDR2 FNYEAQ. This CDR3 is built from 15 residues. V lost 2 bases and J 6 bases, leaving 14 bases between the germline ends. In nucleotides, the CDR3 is TGTGCCAGCAGCTTATTCCAGGGGATGGGTCAGCCCCAGCATTTT. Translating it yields CASSLFQGMGQPQHF.

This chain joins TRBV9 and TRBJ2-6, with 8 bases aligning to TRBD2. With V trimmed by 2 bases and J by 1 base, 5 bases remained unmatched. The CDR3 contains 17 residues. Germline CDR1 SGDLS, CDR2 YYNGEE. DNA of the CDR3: TGTGCCAGCAGCGTTCGGGGGGGTGTATCTGGGGCCAACGTCCTGACTTTC. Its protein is CASSVRGGVSGANVLTF.

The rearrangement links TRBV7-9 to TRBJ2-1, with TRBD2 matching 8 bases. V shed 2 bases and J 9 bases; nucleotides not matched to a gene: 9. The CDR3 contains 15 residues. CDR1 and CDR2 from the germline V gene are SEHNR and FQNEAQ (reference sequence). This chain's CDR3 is CASSLWPGGQGEQFF. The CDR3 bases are TGTGCCAGCAGCTTATGGCCGGGGGGGCAGGGTGAGCAGTTCTTC.

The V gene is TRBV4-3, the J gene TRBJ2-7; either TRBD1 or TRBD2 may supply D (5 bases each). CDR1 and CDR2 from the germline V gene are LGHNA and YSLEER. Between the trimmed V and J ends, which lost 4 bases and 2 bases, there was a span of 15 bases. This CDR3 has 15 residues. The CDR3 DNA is TGCGCCAGCAGCCCGGGACCCACCAAACCCTACGAGCAGTACTTC. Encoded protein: CASSPGPTKPYEQYF.

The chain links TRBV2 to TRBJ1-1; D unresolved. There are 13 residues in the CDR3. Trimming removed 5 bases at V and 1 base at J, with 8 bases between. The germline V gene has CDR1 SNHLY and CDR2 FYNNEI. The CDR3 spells CASSLQQNTEAFF. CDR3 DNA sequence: TGTGCCAGCAGTCTGCAACAGAACACTGAAGCTTTCTTT. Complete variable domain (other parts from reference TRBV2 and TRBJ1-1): EPEVTQTPSHQVTQMGQEVILRCVPISNHLYFYWYRQILGQKVEFLVSFYNNEISEKSEIFDDQFSVERPDGSNFTLKIRSTKLEDSAMYFCASSLQQNTEAFFGQGTRLTVV.

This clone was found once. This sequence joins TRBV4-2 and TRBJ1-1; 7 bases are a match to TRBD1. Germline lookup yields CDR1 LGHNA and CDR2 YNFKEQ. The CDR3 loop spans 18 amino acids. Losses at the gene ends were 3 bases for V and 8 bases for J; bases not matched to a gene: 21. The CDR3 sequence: CASSHATGTVFLGPEAFF. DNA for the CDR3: TGTGCCAGCAGCCATGCGACCGGGACAGTTTTTCTGGGCCCAGAAGCTTTCTTT.

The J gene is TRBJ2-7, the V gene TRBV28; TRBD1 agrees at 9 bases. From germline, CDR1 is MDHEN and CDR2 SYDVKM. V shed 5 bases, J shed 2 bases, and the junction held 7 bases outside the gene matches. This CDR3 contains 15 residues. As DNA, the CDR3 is TGTGCCAGCAGTCCTGGGACAGGGACAGCCTACGAGCAGTACTTC. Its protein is CASSPGTGTAYEQYF.

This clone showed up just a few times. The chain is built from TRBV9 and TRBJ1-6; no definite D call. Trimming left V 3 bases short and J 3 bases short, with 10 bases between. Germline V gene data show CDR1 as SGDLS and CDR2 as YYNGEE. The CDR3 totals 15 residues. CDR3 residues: CASSADTDYNSPLHF. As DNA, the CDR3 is TGTGCCAGCAGCGCCGACACAGACTATAATTCACCCCTCCACTTT.

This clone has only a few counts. CDR3 sequence reads: CALAGGHETQYF. Written as DNA, the CDR3 is TGTGCCTTAGCGGGGGGGCATGAGACCCAGTACTTC. V and J are TRBV30 and TRBJ2-5; 11 positions agree with TRBD2. The ends lost 7 bases at V and 5 bases at J; junction bases unmatched: 3. This CDR3 region has 12 residues. Germline CDR1 reads GTSNPN; CDR2 reads SVGIG (reference sequence).

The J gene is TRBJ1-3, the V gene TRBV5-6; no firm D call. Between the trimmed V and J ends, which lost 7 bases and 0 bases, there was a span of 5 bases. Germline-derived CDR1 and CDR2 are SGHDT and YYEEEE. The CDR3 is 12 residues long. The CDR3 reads CASAGSGNTIYF. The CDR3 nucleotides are TGTGCCAGCGCGGGCTCTGGAAACACCATATATTTT.

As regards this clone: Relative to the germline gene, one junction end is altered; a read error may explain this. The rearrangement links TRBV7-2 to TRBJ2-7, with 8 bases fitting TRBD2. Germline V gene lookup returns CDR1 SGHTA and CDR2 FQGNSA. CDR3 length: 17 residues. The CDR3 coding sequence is TGTGCCAGTAGCTTAGCCGGGACGGGACTAGTCATGTACGAGCAGTACTTC. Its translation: CASSLAGTGLVMYEQYF. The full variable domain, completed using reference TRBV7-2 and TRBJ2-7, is GAGVSQSPSNKVTEKGKDVELRCDPISGHTALYWYRQSLGQGLEFLIYFQGNSAPDKSGLPSDRFSAERTGGSVSTLTIQRTQQEDSAVYLCASSLAGTGLVMYEQYFGPGTRLTVT.

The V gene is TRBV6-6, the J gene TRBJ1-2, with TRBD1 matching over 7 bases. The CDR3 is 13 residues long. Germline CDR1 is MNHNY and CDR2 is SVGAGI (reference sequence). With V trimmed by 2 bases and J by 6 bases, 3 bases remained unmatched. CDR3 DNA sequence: TGTGCCAGCAGTTACACCACAGGGGATGGCTACACCTTC. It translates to CASSYTTGDGYTF.

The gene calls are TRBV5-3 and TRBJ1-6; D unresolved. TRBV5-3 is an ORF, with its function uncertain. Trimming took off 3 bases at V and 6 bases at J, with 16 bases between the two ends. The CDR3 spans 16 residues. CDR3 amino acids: CARSWPLGRANSPLHF. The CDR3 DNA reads TGTGCCAGAAGCTGGCCCCTGGGGAGGGCTAATTCACCCCTCCACTTT.

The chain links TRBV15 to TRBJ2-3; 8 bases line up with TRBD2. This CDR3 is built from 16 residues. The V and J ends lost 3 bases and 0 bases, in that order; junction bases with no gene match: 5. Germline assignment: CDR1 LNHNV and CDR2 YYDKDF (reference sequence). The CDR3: CATSSKRGPSTDTQYF. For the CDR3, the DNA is TGTGCCACCAGCAGCAAGCGGGGGCCTAGCACAGATACGCAGTATTTT.

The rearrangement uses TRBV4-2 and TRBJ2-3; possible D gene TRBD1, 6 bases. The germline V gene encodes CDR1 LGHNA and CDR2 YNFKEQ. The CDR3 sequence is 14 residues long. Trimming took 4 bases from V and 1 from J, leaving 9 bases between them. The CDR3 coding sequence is TGTGCCAGCAGCCTCGCAGGGGGCACAGATACGCAGTATTTT. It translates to CASSLAGGTDTQYF.

The CDR3 loop is CASSRQDSNQPQHF. Written as DNA, the CDR3 is TGTGCCAGCAGTCGACAGGATAGCAATCAGCCCCAGCATTTT. This chain joins TRBV6-1 and TRBJ1-5, with D tentatively TRBD1 (6 bases). The CDR3 sequence is 14 residues long. The germline V and J ends were trimmed by 5 bases and 0 bases, with 8 bases remaining between them. Germline loops: CDR1 MNHNS, CDR2 SASEGT.

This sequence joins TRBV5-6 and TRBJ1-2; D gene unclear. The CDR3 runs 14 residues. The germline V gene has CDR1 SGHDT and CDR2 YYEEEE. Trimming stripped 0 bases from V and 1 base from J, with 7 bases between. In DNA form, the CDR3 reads TGTGCCAGCAGCTTGGGAGCTCTTAACTATGGCTACACCTTC. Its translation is CASSLGALNYGYTF.

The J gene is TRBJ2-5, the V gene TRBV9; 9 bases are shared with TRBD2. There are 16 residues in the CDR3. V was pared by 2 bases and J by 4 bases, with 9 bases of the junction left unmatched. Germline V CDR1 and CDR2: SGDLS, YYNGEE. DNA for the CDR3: TGTGCCAGCAGCGTCACTAGCGGGTTTGGGGGAGAGACCCAGTACTTC. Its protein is CASSVTSGFGGETQYF.

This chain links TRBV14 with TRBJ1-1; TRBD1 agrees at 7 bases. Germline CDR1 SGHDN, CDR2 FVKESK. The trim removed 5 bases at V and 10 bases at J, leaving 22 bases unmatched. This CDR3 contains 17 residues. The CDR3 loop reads CASSVPGTASLRSRAFF. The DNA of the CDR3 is TGTGCCAGCAGCGTCCCCGGGACAGCCTCGCTTAGGAGTAGAGCTTTCTTT. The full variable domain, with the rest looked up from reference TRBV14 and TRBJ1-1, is EAGVTQFPSHSVIEKGQTVTLRCDPISGHDNLYWYRRVMGKEIKFLLHFVKESKQDESGMPNNRFLAERTGGTYSTLKVQPAELEDSGVYFCASSVPGTASLRSRAFFGQGTRLTVV.

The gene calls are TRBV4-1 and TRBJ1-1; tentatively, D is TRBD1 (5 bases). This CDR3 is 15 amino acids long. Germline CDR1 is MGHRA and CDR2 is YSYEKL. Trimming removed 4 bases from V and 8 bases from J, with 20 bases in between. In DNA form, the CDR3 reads TGCGCCAGCAGCCCAGGACCCCAGGTTGGGGCCGAAGCTTTCTTT. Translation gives CASSPGPQVGAEAFF.

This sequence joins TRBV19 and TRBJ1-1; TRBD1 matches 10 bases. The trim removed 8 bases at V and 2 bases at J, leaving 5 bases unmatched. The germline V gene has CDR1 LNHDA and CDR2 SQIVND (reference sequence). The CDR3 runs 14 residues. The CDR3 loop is CASALTGGNTEAFF. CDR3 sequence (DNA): TGTGCCAGTGCCTTGACAGGGGGCAACACTGAAGCTTTCTTT.

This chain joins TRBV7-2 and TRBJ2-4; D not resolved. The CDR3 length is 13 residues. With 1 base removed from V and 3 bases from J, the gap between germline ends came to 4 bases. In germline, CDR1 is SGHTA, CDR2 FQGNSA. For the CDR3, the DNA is TGTGCCAGCAGCTTAGACGGCAAAAACATTCAGTACTTC. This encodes CASSLDGKNIQYF.

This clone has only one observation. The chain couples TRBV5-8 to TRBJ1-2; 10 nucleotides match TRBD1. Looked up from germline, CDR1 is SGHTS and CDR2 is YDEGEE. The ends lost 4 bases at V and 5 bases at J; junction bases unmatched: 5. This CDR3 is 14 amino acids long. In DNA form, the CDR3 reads TGTGCCAGCAGCGATCTGGACAGGGGGTATGGCTACACCTTC. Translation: CASSDLDRGYGYTF.